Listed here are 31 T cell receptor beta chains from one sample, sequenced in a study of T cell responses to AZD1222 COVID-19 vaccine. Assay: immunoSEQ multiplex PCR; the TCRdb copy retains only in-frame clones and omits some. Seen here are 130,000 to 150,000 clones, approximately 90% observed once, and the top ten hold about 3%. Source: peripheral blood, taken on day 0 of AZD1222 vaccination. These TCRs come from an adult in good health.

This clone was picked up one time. Here the CDR3 DNA reads TGTGCCAGCTCACCTTTGGGTCCCGGCCTCGCGGCTAATGAAAAACTGTTTTTT. Translating it yields CASSPLGPGLAANEKLFF. The chain combines TRBV18 with TRBJ1-4; D is undetermined. CDR1 is KGHSH, CDR2 LQKENI, per germline. V was clipped by 3 bases and J by 3 bases, with 20 bases between them. CDR3 length equals 18 residues.

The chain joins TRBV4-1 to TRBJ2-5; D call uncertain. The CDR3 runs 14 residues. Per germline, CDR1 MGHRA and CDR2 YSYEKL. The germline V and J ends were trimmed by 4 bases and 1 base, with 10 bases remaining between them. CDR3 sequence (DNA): TGCGCCAGCAGCCCTGGACCCGCCCAAGAGACCCAGTACTTC. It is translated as CASSPGPAQETQYF.

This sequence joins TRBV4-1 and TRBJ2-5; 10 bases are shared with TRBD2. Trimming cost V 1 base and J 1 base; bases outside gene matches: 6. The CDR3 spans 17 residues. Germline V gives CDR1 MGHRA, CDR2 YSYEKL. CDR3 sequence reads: CASSQVGLAGGQETQYF. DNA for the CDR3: TGCGCCAGCAGCCAAGTAGGGTTAGCGGGAGGCCAAGAGACCCAGTACTTC.

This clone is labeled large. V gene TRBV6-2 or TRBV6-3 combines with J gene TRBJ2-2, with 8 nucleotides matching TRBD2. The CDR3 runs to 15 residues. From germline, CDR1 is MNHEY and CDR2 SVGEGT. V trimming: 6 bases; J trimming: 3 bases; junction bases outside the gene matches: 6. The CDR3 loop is CASSRAGVDTGELFF. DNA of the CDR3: TGTGCCAGCAGCAGAGCGGGAGTGGACACCGGGGAGCTGTTTTTT.

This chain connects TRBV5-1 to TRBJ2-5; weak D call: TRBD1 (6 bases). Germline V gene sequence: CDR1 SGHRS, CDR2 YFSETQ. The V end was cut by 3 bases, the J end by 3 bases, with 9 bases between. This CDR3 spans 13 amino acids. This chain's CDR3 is CASSSRTEETQYF. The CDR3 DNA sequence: TGCGCCAGCAGCTCCCGGACAGAAGAGACCCAGTACTTC.

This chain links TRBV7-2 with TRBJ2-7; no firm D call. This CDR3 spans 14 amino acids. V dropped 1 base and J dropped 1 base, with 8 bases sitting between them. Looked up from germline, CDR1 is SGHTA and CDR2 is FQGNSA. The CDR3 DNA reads TGTGCCAGCAGCTTAGGGACGCAGTCCTACGAGCAGTACTTC. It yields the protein CASSLGTQSYEQYF.

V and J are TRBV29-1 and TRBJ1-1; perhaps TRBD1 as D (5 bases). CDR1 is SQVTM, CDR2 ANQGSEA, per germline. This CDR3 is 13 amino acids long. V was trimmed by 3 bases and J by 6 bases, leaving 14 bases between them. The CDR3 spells CSVEARAIPEAFF. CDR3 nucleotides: TGCAGCGTTGAGGCCAGGGCGATACCTGAAGCTTTCTTT. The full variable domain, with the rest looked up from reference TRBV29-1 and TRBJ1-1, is SAVISQKPSRDICQRGTSLTIQCQVDSQVTMMFWYRQQPGQSLTLIATANQGSEATYESGFVIDKFPISRPNLTFSTLTVSNMSPEDSSIYLCSVEARAIPEAFFGQGTRLTVV.

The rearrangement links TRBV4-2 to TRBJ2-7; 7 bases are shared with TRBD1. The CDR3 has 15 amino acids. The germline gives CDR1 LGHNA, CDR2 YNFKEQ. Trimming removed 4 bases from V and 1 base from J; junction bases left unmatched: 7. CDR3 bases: TGTGCCAGCAGCCGCCGGACAGGTCCATCCTACGAGCAGTACTTC. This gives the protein CASSRRTGPSYEQYF.

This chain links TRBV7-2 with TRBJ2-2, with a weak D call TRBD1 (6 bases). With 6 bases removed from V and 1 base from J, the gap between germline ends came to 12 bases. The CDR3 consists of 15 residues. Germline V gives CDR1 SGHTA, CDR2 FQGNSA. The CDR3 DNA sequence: TGTGCCAGCAGGGCACGACAGGTGAACACCGGGGAGCTGTTTTTT. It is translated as CASRARQVNTGELFF. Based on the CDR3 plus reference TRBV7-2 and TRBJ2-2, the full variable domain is GAGVSQSPSNKVTEKGKDVELRCDPISGHTALYWYRQSLGQGLEFLIYFQGNSAPDKSGLPSDRFSAERTGGSVSTLTIQRTQQEDSAVYLCASRARQVNTGELFFGEGSRLTVL.

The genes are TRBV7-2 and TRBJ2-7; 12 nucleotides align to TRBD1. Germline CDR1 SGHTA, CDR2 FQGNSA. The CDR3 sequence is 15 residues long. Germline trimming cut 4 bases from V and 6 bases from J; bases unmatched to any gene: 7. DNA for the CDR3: TGTGCCAGCAGCTGGAAGGGGACAGGGGGCTCCGAGCAGTACTTC. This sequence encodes CASSWKGTGGSEQYF.

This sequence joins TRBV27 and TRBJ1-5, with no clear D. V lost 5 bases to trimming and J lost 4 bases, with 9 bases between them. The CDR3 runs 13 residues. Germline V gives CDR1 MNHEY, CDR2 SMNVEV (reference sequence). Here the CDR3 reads CASSLLGNQPQHF. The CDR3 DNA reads TGTGCCAGCAGTCTATTAGGGAATCAGCCCCAGCATTTT.

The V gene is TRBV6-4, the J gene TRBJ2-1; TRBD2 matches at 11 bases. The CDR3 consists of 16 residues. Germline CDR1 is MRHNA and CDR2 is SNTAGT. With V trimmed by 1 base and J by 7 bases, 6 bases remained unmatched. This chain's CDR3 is CASSDLAGGPLNEQFF. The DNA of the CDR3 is TGTGCCAGCAGTGACTTAGCGGGGGGGCCCTTAAATGAGCAGTTCTTC.

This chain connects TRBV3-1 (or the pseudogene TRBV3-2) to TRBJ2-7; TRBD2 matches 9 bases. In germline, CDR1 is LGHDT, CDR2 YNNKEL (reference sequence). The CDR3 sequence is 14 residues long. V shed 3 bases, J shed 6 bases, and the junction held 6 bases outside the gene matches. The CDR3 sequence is CASSQVGTSFEQYF. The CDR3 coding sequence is TGTGCCAGCAGCCAGGTGGGGACTAGCTTCGAGCAGTACTTC.

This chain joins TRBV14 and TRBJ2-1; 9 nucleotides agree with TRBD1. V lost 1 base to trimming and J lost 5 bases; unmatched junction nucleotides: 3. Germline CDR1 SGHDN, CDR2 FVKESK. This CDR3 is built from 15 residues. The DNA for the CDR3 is TGTGCCAGCAGCCAAGGGACAGGGGCCCACAATGAGCAGTTCTTC. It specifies CASSQGTGAHNEQFF.

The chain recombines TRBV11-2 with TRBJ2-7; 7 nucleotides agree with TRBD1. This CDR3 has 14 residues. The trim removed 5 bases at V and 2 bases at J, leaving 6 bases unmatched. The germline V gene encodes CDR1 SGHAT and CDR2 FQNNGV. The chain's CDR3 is CASSPWDSPYEQYF. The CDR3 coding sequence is TGTGCCAGCAGCCCATGGGACAGCCCCTACGAGCAGTACTTC.

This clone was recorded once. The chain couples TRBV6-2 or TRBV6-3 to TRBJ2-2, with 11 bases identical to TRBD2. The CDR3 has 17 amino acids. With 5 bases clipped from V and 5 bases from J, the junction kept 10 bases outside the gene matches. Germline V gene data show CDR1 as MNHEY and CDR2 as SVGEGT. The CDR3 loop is CASSTRTSGLSTGELFF. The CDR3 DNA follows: TGTGCCAGCAGTACCCGGACTAGCGGGTTGAGTACCGGGGAGCTGTTTTTT.

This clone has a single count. The CDR3 region is CASSTLVDNNEQFF. The CDR3 coding sequence is TGTGCCAGCAGCACCCTCGTGGACAACAATGAGCAGTTCTTC. The chain links TRBV5-4 to TRBJ2-1; weak D call: TRBD1 (5 bases). This CDR3 is built from 14 residues. The V and J ends lost 4 bases and 5 bases respectively, with 13 bases between them. CDR1 is SGHNT, CDR2 YYREEE, per germline (reference sequence). The full variable domain, rest sourced from reference TRBV5-4 and TRBJ2-1, is ETGVTQSPTHLIKTRGQQVTLRCSSQSGHNTVSWYQQALGQGPQFIFQYYREEENGRGNFPPRFSGLQFPNYSSELNVNALELDDSALYLCASSTLVDNNEQFFGPGTRLTVL.

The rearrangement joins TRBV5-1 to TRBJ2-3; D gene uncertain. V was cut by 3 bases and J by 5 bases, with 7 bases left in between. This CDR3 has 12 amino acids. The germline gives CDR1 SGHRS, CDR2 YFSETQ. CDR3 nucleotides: TGCGCCAGCAGCTCACCAGGAGATACGCAGTATTTT. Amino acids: CASSSPGDTQYF.

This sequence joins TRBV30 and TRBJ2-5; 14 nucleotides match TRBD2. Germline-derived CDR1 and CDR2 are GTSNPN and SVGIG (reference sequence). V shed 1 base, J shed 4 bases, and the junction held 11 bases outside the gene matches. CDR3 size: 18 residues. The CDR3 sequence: CAWSGTSGRFIDRETQYF. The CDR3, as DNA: TGTGCCTGGAGTGGGACTAGCGGGAGGTTTATCGATCGAGAGACCCAGTACTTC.

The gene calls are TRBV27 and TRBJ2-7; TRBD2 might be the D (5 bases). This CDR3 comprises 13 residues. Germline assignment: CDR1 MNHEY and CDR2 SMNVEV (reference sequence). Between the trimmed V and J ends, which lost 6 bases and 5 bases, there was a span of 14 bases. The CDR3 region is CASSDWSGDEQYF. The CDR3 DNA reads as TGTGCCAGCAGCGACTGGTCCGGGGACGAGCAGTACTTC.

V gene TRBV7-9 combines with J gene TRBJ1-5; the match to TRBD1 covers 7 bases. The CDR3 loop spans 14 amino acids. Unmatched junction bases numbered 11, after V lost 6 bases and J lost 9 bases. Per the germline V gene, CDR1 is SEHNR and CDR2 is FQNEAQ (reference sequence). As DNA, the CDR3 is TGTGCCAGCAGTTTACAGGGGTTCAATGGGCCCCAGCATTTT. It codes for CASSLQGFNGPQHF.

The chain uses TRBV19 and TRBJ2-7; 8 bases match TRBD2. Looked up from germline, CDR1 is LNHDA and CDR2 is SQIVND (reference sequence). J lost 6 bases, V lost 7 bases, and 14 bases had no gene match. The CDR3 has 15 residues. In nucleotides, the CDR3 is TGTGCCAGTACTTCAGCCGCCAGCGGGGGAACCGAGCAGTACTTC. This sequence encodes CASTSAASGGTEQYF.

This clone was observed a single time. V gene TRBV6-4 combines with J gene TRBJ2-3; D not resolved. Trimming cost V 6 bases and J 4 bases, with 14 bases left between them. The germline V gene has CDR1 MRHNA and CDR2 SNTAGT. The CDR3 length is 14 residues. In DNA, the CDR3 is TGTGCCAGCAGCGCCTCTACTTCAGCAGATACGCAGTATTTT. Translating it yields CASSASTSADTQYF.

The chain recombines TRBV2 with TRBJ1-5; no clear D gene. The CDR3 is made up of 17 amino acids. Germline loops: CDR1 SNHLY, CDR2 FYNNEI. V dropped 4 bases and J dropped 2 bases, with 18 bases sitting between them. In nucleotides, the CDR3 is TGTGCCAGCAGTGGTGGGATTGTGGGTCAGGGCAATCAGCCCCAGCATTTT. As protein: CASSGGIVGQGNQPQHF. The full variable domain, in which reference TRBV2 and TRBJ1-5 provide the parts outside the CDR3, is EPEVTQTPSHQVTQMGQEVILRCVPISNHLYFYWYRQILGQKVEFLVSFYNNEISEKSEIFDDQFSVERPDGSNFTLKIRSTKLEDSAMYFCASSGGIVGQGNQPQHFGDGTRLSIL.

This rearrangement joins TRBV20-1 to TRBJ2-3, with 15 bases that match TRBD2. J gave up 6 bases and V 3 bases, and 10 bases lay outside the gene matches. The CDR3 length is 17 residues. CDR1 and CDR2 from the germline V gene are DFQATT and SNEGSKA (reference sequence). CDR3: CSASGLAGGRFGDTQYF. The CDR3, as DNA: TGCAGTGCTAGTGGACTAGCGGGGGGGCGATTTGGGGATACGCAGTATTTT.

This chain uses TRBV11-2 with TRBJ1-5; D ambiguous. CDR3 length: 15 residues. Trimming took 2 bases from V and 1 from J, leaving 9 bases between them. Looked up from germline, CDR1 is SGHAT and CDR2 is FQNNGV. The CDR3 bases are TGTGCCAGCAGCTTATCCACGGCGAGCAATCAGCCCCAGCATTTT. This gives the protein CASSLSTASNQPQHF.

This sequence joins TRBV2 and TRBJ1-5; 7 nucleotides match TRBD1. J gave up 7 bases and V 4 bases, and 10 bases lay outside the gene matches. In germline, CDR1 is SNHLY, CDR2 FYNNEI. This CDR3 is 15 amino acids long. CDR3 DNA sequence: TGTGCCAGCAGTGCCCGGACAGGCCGGTTACAGCCCCAGCATTTT. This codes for CASSARTGRLQPQHF.

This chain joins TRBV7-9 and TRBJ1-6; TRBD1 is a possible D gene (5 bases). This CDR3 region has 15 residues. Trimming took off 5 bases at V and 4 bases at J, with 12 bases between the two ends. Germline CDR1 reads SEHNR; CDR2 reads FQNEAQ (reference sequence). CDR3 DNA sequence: TGTGCCAGCAGCAAGACAGTTGTTTATAATTCACCCCTCCACTTT. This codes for CASSKTVVYNSPLHF.

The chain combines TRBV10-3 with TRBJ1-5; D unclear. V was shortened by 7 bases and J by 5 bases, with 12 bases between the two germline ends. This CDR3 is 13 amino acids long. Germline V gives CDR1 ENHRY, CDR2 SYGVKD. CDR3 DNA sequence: TGTGCCATCACCCCATCGAGGGATCAGCCCCAGCATTTT. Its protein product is CAITPSRDQPQHF.

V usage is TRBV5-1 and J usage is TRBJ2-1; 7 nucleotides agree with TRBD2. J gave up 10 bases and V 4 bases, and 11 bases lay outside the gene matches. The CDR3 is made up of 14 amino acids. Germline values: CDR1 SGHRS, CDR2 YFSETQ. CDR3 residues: CASSTRTSSGEQFF. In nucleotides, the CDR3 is TGCGCCAGCAGCACGAGGACTAGTTCAGGCGAGCAGTTCTTC. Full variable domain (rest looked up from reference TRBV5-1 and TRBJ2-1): KAGVTQTPRYLIKTRGQQVTLSCSPISGHRSVSWYQQTPGQGLQFLFEYFSETQRNKGNFPGRFSGRQFSNSRSEMNVSTLELGDSALYLCASSTRTSSGEQFFGPGTRLTVL.

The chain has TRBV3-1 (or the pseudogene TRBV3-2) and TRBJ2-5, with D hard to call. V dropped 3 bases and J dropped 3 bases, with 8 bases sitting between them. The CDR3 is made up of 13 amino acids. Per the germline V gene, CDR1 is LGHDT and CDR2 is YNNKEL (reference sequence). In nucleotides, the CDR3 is TGTGCCAGCAGCCAGGGAATGGAAGAGACCCAGTACTTC. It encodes CASSQGMEETQYF.